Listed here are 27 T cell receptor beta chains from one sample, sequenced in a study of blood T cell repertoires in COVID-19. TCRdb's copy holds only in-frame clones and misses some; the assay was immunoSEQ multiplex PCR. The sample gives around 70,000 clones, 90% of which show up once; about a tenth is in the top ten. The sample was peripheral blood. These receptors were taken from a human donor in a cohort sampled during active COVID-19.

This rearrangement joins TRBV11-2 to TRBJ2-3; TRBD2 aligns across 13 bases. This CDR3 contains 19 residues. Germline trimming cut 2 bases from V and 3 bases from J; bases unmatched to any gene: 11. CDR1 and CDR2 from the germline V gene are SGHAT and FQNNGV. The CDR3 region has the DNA TGTGCCAGCAGCTTATCCCAGGGGACTAGCGGGATTTGGACAGATACGCAGTATTTT. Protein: CASSLSQGTSGIWTDTQYF.

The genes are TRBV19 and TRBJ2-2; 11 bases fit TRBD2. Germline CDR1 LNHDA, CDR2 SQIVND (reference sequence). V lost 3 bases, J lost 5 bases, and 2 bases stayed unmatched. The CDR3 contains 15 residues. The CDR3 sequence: CASSISGRGTGELFF. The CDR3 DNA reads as TGTGCCAGTAGTATTAGCGGGAGGGGGACCGGGGAGCTGTTTTTT.

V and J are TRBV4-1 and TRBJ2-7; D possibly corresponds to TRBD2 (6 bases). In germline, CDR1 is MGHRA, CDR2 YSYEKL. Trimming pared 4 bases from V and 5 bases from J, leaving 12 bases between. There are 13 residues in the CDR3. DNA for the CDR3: TGCGCCAGCAGCCCTTCGGGGGTCGACGAGCAGTACTTC. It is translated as CASSPSGVDEQYF.

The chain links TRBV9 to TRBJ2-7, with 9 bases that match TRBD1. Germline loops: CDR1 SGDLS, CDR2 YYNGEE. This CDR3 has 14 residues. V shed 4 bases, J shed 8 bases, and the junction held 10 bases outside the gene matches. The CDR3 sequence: CASSQPPDRGQQYF. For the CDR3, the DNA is TGTGCCAGCAGCCAACCCCCGGACAGGGGACAGCAGTACTTC.

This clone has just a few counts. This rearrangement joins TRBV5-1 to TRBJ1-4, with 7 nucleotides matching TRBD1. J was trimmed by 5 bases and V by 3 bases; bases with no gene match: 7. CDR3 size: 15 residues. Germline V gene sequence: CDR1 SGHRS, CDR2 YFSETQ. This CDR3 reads CASSSTTGTNEKLFF. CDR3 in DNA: TGCGCCAGCAGCTCCACGACAGGGACGAATGAAAAACTGTTTTTT.

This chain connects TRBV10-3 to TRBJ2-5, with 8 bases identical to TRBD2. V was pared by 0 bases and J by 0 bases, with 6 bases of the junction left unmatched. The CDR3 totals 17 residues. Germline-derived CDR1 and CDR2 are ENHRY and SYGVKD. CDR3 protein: CAISESKIAGNQETQYF. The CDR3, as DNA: TGTGCCATCAGTGAGTCCAAAATAGCGGGAAACCAAGAGACCCAGTACTTC.

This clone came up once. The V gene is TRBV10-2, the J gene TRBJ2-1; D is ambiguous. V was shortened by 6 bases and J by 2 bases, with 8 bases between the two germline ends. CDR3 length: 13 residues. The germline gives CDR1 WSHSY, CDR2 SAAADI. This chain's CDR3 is CASRGPTYNEQFF. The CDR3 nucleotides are TGCGCCAGCAGGGGCCCGACCTACAATGAGCAGTTCTTC.

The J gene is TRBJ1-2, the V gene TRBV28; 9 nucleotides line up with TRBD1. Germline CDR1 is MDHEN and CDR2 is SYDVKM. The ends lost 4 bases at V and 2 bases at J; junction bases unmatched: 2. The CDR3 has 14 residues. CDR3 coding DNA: TGTGCCAGCAGTTCCGGACAGGGGAACTATGGCTACACCTTC. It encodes CASSSGQGNYGYTF.

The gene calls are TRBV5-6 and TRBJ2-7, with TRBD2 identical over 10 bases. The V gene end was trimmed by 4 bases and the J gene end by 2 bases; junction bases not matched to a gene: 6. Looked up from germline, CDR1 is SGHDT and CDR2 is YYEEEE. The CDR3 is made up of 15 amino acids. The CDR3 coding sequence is TGTGCCAGCAGCCGTTTAGCGGGAGGAACCTACGAGCAGTACTTC. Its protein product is CASSRLAGGTYEQYF.

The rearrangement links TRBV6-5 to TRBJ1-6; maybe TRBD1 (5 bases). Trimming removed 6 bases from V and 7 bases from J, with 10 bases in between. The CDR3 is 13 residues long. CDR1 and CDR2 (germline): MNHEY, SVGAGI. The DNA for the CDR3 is TGTGCCAGCAGGCGGGGCCAAAATTCACCCCTCCACTTT. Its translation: CASRRGQNSPLHF.

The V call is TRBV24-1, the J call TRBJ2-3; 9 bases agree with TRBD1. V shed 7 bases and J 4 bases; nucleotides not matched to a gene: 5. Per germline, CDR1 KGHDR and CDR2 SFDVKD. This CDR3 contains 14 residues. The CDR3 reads CATRGQGGADTQYF. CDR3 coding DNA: TGTGCCACCAGGGGACAGGGAGGCGCAGATACGCAGTATTTT.

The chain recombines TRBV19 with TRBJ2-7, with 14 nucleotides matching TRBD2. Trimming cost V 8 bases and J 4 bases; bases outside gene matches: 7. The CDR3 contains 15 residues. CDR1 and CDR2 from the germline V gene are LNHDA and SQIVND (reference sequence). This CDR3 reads CASQYGTSGSYEQYF. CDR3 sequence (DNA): TGTGCCAGTCAGTATGGGACTAGCGGGAGTTACGAGCAGTACTTC.

The CDR3 DNA reads as TGCGCCAGCAGCTTGGGAGCGGGAGAGGTCGCAGATACGCAGTATTTT. Protein product: CASSLGAGEVADTQYF. The V and J genes are TRBV5-1 and TRBJ2-3; TRBD2 aligns across 8 bases. CDR1 is SGHRS, CDR2 YFSETQ, per germline. J gave up 4 bases and V 0 bases, and 7 bases lay outside the gene matches. The CDR3 totals 16 residues. Drawing the rest from reference TRBV5-1 and TRBJ2-3, the complete variable domain is KAGVTQTPRYLIKTRGQQVTLSCSPISGHRSVSWYQQTPGQGLQFLFEYFSETQRNKGNFPGRFSGRQFSNSRSEMNVSTLELGDSALYLCASSLGAGEVADTQYFGPGTRLTVL.

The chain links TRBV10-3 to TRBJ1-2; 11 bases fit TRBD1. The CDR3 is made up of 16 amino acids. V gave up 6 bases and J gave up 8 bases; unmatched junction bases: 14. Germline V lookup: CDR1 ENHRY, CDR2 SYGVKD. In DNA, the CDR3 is TGTGCCATCAGGATACCCGGGACAGGGGGTGCTCGGGGCTACACCTTC. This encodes CAIRIPGTGGARGYTF.

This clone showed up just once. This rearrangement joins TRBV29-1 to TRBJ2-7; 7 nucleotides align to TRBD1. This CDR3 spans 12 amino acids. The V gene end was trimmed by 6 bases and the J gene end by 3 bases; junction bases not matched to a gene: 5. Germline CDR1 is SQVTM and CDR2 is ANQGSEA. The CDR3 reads CSVAGTVYEQYF. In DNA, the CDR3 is TGCAGCGTAGCCGGGACAGTCTACGAGCAGTACTTC.

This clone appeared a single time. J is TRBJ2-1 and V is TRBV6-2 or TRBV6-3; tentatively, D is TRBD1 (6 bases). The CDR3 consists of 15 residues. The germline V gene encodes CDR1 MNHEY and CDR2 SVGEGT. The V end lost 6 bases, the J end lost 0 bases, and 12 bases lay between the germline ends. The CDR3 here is CASSRDKSSYNEQFF. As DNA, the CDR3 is TGTGCCAGCAGCAGGGACAAGAGCTCCTACAATGAGCAGTTCTTC.

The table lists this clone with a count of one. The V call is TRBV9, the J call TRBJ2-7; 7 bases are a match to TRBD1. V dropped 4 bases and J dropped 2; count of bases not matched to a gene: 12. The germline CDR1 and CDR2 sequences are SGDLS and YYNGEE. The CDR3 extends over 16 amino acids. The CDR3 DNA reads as TGTGCCAGCAGCAGAGGGGCCGGGACAGACCCCTACGAGCAGTACTTC. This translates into CASSRGAGTDPYEQYF.

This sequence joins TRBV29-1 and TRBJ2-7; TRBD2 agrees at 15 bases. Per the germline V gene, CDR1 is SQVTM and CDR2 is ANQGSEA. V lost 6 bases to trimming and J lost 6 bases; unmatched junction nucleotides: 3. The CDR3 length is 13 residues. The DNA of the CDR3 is TGCAGCGTCGCGGGACTAGCGGGAGGCGAGCAGTACTTC. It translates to CSVAGLAGGEQYF.

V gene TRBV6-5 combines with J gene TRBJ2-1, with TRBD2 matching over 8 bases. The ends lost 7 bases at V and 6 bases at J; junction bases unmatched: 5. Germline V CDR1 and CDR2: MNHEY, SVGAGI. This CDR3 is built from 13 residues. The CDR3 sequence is CASTSGSGNEQFF. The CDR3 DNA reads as TGTGCCAGCACCAGCGGGAGTGGCAATGAGCAGTTCTTC.

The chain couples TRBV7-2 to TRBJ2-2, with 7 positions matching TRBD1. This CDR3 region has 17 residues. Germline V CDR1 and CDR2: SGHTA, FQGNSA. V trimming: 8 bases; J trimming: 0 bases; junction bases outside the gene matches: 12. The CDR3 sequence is CASGQDRTFANTGELFF. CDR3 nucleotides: TGTGCCAGCGGACAGGACAGGACGTTCGCGAACACCGGGGAGCTGTTTTTT.

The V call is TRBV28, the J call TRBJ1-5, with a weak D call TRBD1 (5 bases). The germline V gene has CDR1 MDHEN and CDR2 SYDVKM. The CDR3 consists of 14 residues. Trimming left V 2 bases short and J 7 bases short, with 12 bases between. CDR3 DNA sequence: TGTGCCAGCAGTTTAGCGGGGGTCCTACAGCCCCAGCATTTT. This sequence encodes CASSLAGVLQPQHF.

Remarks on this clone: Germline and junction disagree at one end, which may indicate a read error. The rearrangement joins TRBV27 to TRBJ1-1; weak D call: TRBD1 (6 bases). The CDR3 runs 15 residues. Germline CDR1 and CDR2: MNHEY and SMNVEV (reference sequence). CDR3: CASRFMGGRDTEAFF. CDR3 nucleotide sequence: TGTGCCAGCCGTTTTATGGGGGGGCGGGACACTGAAGCTTTCTTT.

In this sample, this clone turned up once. The DNA for the CDR3 is TGCAGTGCTCGTGAGTCCTCCGAAGAGACCCAGTACTTC. Its translation is CSARESSEETQYF. This chain uses TRBV20-1 with TRBJ2-5; no definite D call. V lost 5 bases to trimming and J lost 3 bases, with 13 bases between them. The germline CDR1 and CDR2 sequences are DFQATT and SNEGSKA (reference sequence). There are 13 residues in the CDR3.

This chain's CDR3 is CASSPPSAEQTGELFF. CDR3 nucleotides: TGTGCCAGCTCACCGCCTAGCGCCGAACAAACCGGGGAGCTGTTTTTT. The gene calls are TRBV18 and TRBJ2-2, with D possibly TRBD2 on 6 matching bases. In germline, CDR1 is KGHSH, CDR2 LQKENI. V was pared by 3 bases and J by 5 bases, with 16 bases between. The CDR3 sequence is 16 residues long.

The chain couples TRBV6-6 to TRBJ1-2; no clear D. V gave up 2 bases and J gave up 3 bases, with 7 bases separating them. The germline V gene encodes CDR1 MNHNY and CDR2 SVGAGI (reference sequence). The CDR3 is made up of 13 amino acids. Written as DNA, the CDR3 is TGTGCCAGCAGTTACGCGGCGGACTATGGCTACACCTTC. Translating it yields CASSYAADYGYTF.

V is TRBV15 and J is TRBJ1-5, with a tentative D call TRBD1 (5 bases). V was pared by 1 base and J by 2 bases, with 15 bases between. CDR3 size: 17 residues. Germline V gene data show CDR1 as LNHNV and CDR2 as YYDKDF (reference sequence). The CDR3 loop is CATSRGVGGLRNQPQHF. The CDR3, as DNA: TGTGCCACCAGCAGAGGAGTTGGGGGGTTGCGCAATCAGCCCCAGCATTTT.

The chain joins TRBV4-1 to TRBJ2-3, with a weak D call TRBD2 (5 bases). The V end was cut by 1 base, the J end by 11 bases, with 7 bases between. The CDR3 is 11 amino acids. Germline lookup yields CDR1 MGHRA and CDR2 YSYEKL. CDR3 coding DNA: TGCGCCAGCAGCCAAGCGGGGTTGCAGTATTTT. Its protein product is CASSQAGLQYF.